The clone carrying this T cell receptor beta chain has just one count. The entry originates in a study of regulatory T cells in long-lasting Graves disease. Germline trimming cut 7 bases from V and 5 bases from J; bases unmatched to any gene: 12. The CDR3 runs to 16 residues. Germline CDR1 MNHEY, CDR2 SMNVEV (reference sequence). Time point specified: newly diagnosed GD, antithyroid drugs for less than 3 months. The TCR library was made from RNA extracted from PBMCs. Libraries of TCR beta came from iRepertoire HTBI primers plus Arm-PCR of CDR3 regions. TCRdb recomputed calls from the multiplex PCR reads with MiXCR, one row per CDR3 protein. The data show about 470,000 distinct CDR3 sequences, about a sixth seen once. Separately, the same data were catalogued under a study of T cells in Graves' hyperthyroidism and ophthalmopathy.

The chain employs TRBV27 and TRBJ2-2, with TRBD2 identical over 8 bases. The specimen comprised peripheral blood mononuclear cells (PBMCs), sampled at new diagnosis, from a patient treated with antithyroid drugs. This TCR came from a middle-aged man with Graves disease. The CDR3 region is CASNKPGLDFTGELFF. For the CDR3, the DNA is TGTGCCAGCAATAAACCGGGACTAGATTTTACCGGGGAGCTGTTTTTT.